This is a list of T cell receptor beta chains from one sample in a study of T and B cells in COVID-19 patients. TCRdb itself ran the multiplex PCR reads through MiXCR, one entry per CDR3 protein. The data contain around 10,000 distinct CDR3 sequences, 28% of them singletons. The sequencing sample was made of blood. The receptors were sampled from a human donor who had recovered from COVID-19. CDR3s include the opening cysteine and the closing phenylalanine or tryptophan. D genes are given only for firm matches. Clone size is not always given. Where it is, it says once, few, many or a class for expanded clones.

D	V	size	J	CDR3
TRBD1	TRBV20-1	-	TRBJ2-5	CSVRQGARETQYF
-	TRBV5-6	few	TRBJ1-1	CASSYGTEAFF
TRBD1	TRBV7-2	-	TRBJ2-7	CASSFGGAGGAYEQYF
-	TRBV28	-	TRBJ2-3	CASREYRRSVSTDTQYF
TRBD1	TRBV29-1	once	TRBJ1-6	CSVRAGTGTDSPLHF
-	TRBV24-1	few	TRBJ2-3	CATSEGGRRLTDTQYF
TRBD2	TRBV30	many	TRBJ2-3	CAWSSGRMRGGTDTQYF
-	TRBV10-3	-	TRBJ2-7	CASGRDFYEQYF
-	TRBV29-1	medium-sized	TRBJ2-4	CSSGFGDIQYF
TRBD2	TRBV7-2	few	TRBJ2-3	CASSLTSGGLADTQYF
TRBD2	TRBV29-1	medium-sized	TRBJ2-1	CSGDRGEEQFF
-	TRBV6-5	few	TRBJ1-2	CASRDSLYGYTF
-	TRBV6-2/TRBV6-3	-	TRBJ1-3	CASSYGGNTIYF
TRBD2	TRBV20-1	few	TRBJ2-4	CSARDHSGDAGLIQYF
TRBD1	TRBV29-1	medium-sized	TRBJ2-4	CSVVGQGPAIQSAKNIQYF
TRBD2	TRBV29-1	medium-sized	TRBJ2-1	CSVDYSGRSNEQFF
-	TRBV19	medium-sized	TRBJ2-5	CASSIGTSPETQYF
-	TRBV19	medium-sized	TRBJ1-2	CASSPTGELYGYTF
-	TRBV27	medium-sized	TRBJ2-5	CASRRHPAEETQYF
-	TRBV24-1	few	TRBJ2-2	CATSGLGTGTGRTGELFF
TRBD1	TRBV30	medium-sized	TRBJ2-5	CAWNQGTAQETQYF
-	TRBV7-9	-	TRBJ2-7	CASSLEGTAGNEQYF
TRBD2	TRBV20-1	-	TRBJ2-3	CSARGRGDTQYF
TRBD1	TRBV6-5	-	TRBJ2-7	CASRTGTGESEQYF
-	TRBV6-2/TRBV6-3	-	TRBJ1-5	CASSGRTSTFWPQHF
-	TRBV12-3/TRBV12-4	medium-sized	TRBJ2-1	CASSLGDEQFF
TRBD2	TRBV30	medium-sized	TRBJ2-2	CASGGAGELFF
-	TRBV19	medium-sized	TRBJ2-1	CASSTTGPANEQFF
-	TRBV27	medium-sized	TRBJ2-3	CASSPLKSSTDTQYF
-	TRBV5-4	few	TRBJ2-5	CASRNRAALRETQYF
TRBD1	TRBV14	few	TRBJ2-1	CASSARDRGYTNEQFF
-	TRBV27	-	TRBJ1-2	CASRGVKQTLMEYYGYTF
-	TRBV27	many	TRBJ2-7	CASSRRVGSIEQYF
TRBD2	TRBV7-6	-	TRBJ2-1	CASSSSFSGGIYEQFF
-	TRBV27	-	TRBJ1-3	CASRPQVAGTIYF
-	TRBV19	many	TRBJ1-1	CASSRNGQLNTEAFF
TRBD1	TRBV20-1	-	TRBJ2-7	CSAQGQGSYEQYF
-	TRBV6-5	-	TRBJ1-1	CASSLPGGIPTEAFF
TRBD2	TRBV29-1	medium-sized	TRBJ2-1	CSIAGGSSYNEQFF
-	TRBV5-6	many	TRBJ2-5	CASSSRGGGVVETQYF
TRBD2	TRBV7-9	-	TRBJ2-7	CASSFSGVDYEQYF